A single sample gave rise to the 24 T cell receptor beta chains below, sequenced in a study of CD8+CD57+ T cells in acquired aplastic anemia. The template used for profiling TCR beta VDJ and CDR3 was genomic DNA. In TCRdb, the reads were re-called with MiXCR into one record per CDR3 protein. There are under 200,000 distinct CDR3 sequences in the sample; just under 65% occur only once, and roughly 44% lies in the top ten. The material sequenced was sorted CD4+, CD8+, or CD8+CD57+ T cells (not recorded which) from PBMCs. The source is a human donor in good health.

Turning to this clonotype: No conserved phenylalanine or tryptophan ends this CDR3, so it is likely a read error. V gene TRBV9 combines with J gene TRBJ1-6; a possible D gene is TRBD1 (5 bases). CDR3 length: 15 amino acids. The germline V gene encodes CDR1 SGDLS and CDR2 YYNGEE. The CDR3: CASSVSDTVNSPLHL. The CDR3 nucleotides are TGTGCCAGCAGCGTATCGGACACGGTCAATTCACCTCTCCACCTT.

The chain combines TRBV19 with TRBJ1-2, with 7 bases lining up with TRBD1. The CDR3 spans 14 residues. The V gene end was trimmed by 5 bases and the J gene end by 5 bases; junction bases not matched to a gene: 8. CDR1 and CDR2 from the germline V gene are LNHDA and SQIVND (reference sequence). Written as DNA, the CDR3 is TGTGCCAGTAGTCATGACAGGGTTGGATATGGCTACACCTTC. The encoded protein is CASSHDRVGYGYTF.

This clonotype was seen only a few times. The CDR3 bases are TGTGCCTGGAGTGACGACATGCGGGTAGCTCAGCCCCAGCATTTT. This translates into CAWSDDMRVAQPQHF. The chain links TRBV30 to TRBJ1-5; D not resolved. V was pared by 1 base and J by 6 bases, with 16 bases between. The CDR3 runs 15 residues. Germline V gives CDR1 GTSNPN, CDR2 SVGIG (reference sequence).

This chain connects TRBV29-1 to TRBJ2-3, with D perhaps being TRBD1 or TRBD2 (5 bases each). The CDR3 is made up of 14 amino acids. Per germline, CDR1 SQVTM and CDR2 ANQGSEA. Trimming removed 5 bases at V and 2 bases at J, with 14 bases between. For the CDR3, the DNA is TGCAGCGTTCGAGGGGATACGTACACAGATACGCAGTATTTT. Protein sequence: CSVRGDTYTDTQYF.

In this sample, this clonotype turned up once. CDR3 DNA sequence: TGTGCCATCAGTGAGTCACTAGCGGGGGTCCAAGAGACCCAGTACTTC. It yields the protein CAISESLAGVQETQYF. The chain combines TRBV10-3 with TRBJ2-5; 11 bases agree with TRBD2. V lost 0 bases to trimming and J lost 1 base; unmatched junction nucleotides: 1. This CDR3 has 16 residues. Germline loops: CDR1 ENHRY, CDR2 SYGVKD.

V and J are TRBV2 and TRBJ2-3; 7 positions match TRBD2. Germline CDR1 reads SNHLY; CDR2 reads FYNNEI. The CDR3 sequence is 15 residues long. V lost 6 bases to trimming and J lost 2 bases; unmatched junction nucleotides: 8. CDR3 amino acids: CASSVTGGYTDTQYF. Here the CDR3 DNA reads TGTGCCAGCAGCGTAACCGGGGGGTACACAGATACGCAGTATTTT.

J is TRBJ1-2 and V is TRBV30; D call uncertain. CDR1 is GTSNPN, CDR2 SVGIG, per germline (reference sequence). This CDR3 has 17 residues. The V gene lost 0 bases and the J gene lost 4 bases, with 21 bases spanning the gap. In DNA, the CDR3 is TGTGCCTGGAGTGTACGTCAGATCCTCGGATCGACCTATGGCTACACCTTC. Translated: CAWSVRQILGSTYGYTF.

The V gene is TRBV7-8, the J gene TRBJ2-1; D unresolved. The CDR3 sequence is 16 residues long. CDR1 is SGHVS and CDR2 is FQNEAQ in the germline V gene. The V end was cut by 5 bases, the J end by 0 bases, with 14 bases between. The CDR3 bases are TGTGCCAGCAGCACTGGAACTGTGAGCTCCTACAATGAGCAGTTCTTC. Its protein product is CASSTGTVSSYNEQFF.

This chain links TRBV5-6 with TRBJ1-1; tentative D call: TRBD1 (5 bases). Germline loops: CDR1 SGHDT, CDR2 YYEEEE. This CDR3 has 13 residues. V lost 5 bases to trimming and J lost 3 bases, with 11 bases between them. The CDR3 nucleotides read TGTGCCAGCAGTGGGGGGACTGACACTGAAGCTTTCTTT. This sequence encodes CASSGGTDTEAFF.

This clonotype has only a few counts. The chain links TRBV5-1 to TRBJ2-1; TRBD2 matches 12 bases. This CDR3 contains 15 residues. With V trimmed by 0 bases and J by 6 bases, 1 base remained unmatched. CDR1 and CDR2 from the germline V gene are SGHRS and YFSETQ. For the CDR3, the DNA is TGCGCCAGCAGCTTGGAGACTAGCGGGGGCAATGAGCAGTTCTTC. It translates to CASSLETSGGNEQFF.

The rearrangement links TRBV15 to TRBJ2-1; 8 bases match TRBD1. The ends lost 3 bases at V and 3 bases at J; junction bases unmatched: 10. CDR1 is LNHNV, CDR2 YYDKDF, per germline (reference sequence). The CDR3 sequence is 17 residues long. The CDR3 protein is CATSSAGGDRRYNEQFF. As DNA, the CDR3 is TGTGCCACCAGCAGCGCAGGTGGGGACAGGCGCTACAATGAGCAGTTCTTC.

In its sample, this clonotype was seen a few times. The chain is built from TRBV2 and TRBJ2-7, with 7 bases fitting TRBD2. This CDR3 has 16 amino acids. V shed 1 base and J 9 bases; nucleotides not matched to a gene: 15. Per the germline V gene, CDR1 is SNHLY and CDR2 is FYNNEI. CDR3 loop: CASSEGGGSKPTRQYF. The CDR3, as DNA: TGTGCCAGCAGTGAAGGGGGGGGTAGTAAGCCTACGAGGCAGTACTTC.

This clonotype was picked up many times. The genes are TRBV20-1 and TRBJ2-3, with 9 bases aligning to TRBD2. The CDR3 sequence is 18 residues long. Germline-derived CDR1 and CDR2 are DFQATT and SNEGSKA (reference sequence). V gave up 0 bases and J gave up 3 bases; unmatched junction bases: 13. Here the CDR3 DNA reads TGCAGTGCTAGAGATCCCCGGCTAGCGGGATTTGGTACAGATACGCAGTATTTT. Translating gives CSARDPRLAGFGTDTQYF.

This clonotype came up once. CDR3 nucleotide sequence: TGCAGTGCTTACAGCGGGAGGGGATTGAATGAGCAGTTCTTC. As protein: CSAYSGRGLNEQFF. This chain links TRBV20-1 with TRBJ2-1; 10 nucleotides align to TRBD2. The germline CDR1 and CDR2 sequences are DFQATT and SNEGSKA (reference sequence). The CDR3 spans 14 residues. Trimming cost V 5 bases and J 7 bases; bases outside gene matches: 8.

As for this clonotype: Just one base apart from a much larger clone, this may be a read error. The chain combines TRBV15 with TRBJ1-5, with D perhaps TRBD1 (5 bases). This CDR3 has 13 amino acids. Germline values: CDR1 LNHNV, CDR2 YYDKDF (reference sequence). V was trimmed by 10 bases and J by 7 bases, leaving 17 bases between them. CDR3 loop: CAISMGVPQPQHF. CDR3 DNA sequence: TGTGCCATCAGTATGGGGGTCCCCCAGCCCCAGCATTTT.

The chain links TRBV27 to TRBJ2-1; no clear D. Germline V CDR1 and CDR2: MNHEY, SMNVEV (reference sequence). Trimming cost V 0 bases and J 3 bases, with 6 bases left between them. The CDR3 is 14 amino acids. In nucleotides, the CDR3 is TGTGCCAGCAGTTTATCTTCCCTCTACAATGAGCAGTTCTTC. Protein sequence: CASSLSSLYNEQFF.

The chain recombines TRBV5-4 with TRBJ2-3, with TRBD2 identical over 8 bases. Trimming took 4 bases from V and 0 from J; bases not matched to a gene: 1. This CDR3 contains 14 residues. CDR1 is SGHNT and CDR2 is YYREEE in the germline V gene (reference sequence). The CDR3: CASSASGSTDTQYF. CDR3 DNA sequence: TGTGCCAGCAGCGCTAGCGGGAGCACAGATACGCAGTATTTT.

The genes are TRBV10-3 and TRBJ2-3; D is unclear. The CDR3 consists of 15 residues. V was shortened by 0 bases and J by 2 bases, with 9 bases between the two germline ends. Germline V gene sequence: CDR1 ENHRY, CDR2 SYGVKD. CDR3 loop: CAISESMSDTDTQYF. CDR3 nucleotide sequence: TGTGCCATCAGTGAGTCGATGTCAGACACAGATACGCAGTATTTT.

This clonotype was seen once. The CDR3 DNA is TGCAGCGTTGAAGGTCGAGGACTTGGATACGAGCAGTACTTC. Its protein product is CSVEGRGLGYEQYF. The rearrangement links TRBV29-1 to TRBJ2-7; D perhaps matches TRBD2 (5 bases). Germline CDR1 SQVTM, CDR2 ANQGSEA. Trimming took off 1 base at V and 4 bases at J, with 14 bases between the two ends. The CDR3 runs to 14 residues.

The V call is TRBV11-3, the J call TRBJ2-7, with 7 positions matching TRBD1. This CDR3 spans 13 amino acids. With V trimmed by 6 bases and J by 7 bases, 9 bases remained unmatched. Germline V gene data show CDR1 as SGHNT and CDR2 as YENEEA. The CDR3 bases are TGTGCCAGCAGGGGGACAGAAATCGGGGAGCAGTACTTC. Residues: CASRGTEIGEQYF.

CDR3 residues: CASSDEPGTPLHF. CDR3 in DNA: TGTGCCAGCAGCGACGAACCCGGGACACCCCTCCACTTT. This chain links TRBV2 with TRBJ1-6; D is unclear. Deletions cut 6 bases from V and 11 bases from J, with 14 bases between. Germline lookup yields CDR1 SNHLY and CDR2 FYNNEI. The CDR3 consists of 13 residues.

This clonotype was counted only a few times. The chain is built from TRBV10-3 and TRBJ1-2; TRBD1 aligns across 7 bases. The CDR3 length is 12 residues. The germline V gene has CDR1 ENHRY and CDR2 SYGVKD. V shed 7 bases and J 10 bases; nucleotides not matched to a gene: 9. The CDR3 DNA reads as TGTGCCATCAAGGGGACAGCGCCGCTCTACACCTTC. Encoded protein: CAIKGTAPLYTF.

This clonotype was detected many times. The chain has TRBV7-8 and TRBJ2-7; TRBD1 matches at 8 bases. The CDR3 has 15 amino acids. Germline CDR1 and CDR2: SGHVS and FQNEAQ. The J segment lost 0 bases and the V segment lost 2 bases, leaving 3 bases of the junction unmatched. In nucleotides, the CDR3 is TGTGCCAGCAGCTTATATCAGGGGGCCTCCTACGAGCAGTACTTC. Encoded protein: CASSLYQGASYEQYF.

The chain combines TRBV7-9 with TRBJ1-5, with D unresolved. Germline lookup yields CDR1 SEHNR and CDR2 FQNEAQ (reference sequence). Trimming took 1 base from V and 0 from J, leaving 10 bases between them. This CDR3 is 16 amino acids long. CDR3 DNA sequence: TGTGCCAGCAGCTTAGGGACGGACTATAGCAATCAGCCCCAGCATTTT. This gives the protein CASSLGTDYSNQPQHF.